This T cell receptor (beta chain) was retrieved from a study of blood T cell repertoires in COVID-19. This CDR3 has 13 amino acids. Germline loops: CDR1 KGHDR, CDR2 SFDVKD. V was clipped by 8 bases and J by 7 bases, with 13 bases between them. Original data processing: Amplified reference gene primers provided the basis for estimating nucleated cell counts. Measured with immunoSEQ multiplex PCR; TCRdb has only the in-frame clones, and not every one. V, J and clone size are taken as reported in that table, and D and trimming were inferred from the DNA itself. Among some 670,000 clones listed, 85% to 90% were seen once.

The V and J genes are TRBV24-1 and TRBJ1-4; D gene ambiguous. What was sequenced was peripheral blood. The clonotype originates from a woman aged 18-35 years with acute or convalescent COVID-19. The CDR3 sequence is CATMEASGEKLFF. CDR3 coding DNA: TGTGCCACCATGGAGGCCTCCGGTGAAAAACTGTTTTTT.